This T cell receptor (beta chain) was captured in a study of blood T cell repertoires in COVID-19. Background on the study: Sites across the United States, Italy and Spain contributed samples from acute and convalescent COVID-19. Sources were T cells, B-cell-depleted T cells, or PBMCs; the material itself was cDNA or gDNA.

The CDR3 extends over 14 amino acids. With 9 bases removed from V and 4 bases from J, the gap between germline ends came to 15 bases. Germline lookup yields CDR1 SGHAT and CDR2 FQNNGV. In the authors' methods: Amplification of reference gene primers provided the estimated nucleated cell counts. Profiling relied on immunoSEQ multiplex PCR, and the TCRdb table lists in-frame clones only, not all of them. V and J calls and clone size are those listed in that table; D and trimming were worked out from the DNA. The table has about 90,000 clones, roughly 83% seen once. Sequencing was performed on peripheral blood. The origin of this receptor is a woman of 80 years or more with active or convalescent COVID-19. V gene TRBV11-2 combines with J gene TRBJ2-2; maybe TRBD1 (8 bases). The CDR3 loop reads CASQQGGVTGELFF. In nucleotides, the CDR3 is TGTGCCAGTCAACAGGGGGGGGTCACCGGGGAGCTGTTTTTT.